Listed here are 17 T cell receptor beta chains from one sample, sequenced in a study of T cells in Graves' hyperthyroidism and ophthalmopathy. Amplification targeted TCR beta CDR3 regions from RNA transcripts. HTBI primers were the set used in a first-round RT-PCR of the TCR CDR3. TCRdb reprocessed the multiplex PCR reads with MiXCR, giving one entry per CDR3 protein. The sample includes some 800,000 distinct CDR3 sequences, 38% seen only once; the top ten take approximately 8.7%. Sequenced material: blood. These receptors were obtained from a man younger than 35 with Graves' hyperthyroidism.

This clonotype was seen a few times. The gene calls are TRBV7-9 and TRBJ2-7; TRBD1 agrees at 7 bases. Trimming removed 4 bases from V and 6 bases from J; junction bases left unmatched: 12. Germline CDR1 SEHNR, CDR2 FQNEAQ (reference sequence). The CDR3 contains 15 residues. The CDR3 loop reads CASSSPQRQGGEQYF. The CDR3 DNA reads TGTGCCAGCAGCTCGCCCCAAAGACAGGGTGGCGAGCAGTACTTC.

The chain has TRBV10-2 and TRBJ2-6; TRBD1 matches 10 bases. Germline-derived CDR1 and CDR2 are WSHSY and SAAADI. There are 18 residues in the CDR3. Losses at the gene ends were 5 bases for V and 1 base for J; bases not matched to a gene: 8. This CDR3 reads CASSPTGTGVSGANVLTF. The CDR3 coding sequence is TGCGCCAGCAGTCCTACCGGGACAGGGGTATCTGGGGCCAACGTCCTGACTTTC.

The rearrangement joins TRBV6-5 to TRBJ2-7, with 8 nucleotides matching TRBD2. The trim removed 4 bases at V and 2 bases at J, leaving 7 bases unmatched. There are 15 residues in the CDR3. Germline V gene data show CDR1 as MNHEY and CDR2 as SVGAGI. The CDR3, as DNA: TGTGCCAGCAGTTTTCTTTTAGCGGGGCCCTACGAGCAGTACTTC. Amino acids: CASSFLLAGPYEQYF.

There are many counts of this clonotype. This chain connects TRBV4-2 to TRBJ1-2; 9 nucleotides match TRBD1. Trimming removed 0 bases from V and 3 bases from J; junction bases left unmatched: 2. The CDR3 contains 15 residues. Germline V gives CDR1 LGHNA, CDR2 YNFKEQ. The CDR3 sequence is CASSQDRQGDYGYTF. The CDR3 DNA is TGTGCCAGCAGCCAAGACAGACAGGGGGACTATGGCTACACCTTC.

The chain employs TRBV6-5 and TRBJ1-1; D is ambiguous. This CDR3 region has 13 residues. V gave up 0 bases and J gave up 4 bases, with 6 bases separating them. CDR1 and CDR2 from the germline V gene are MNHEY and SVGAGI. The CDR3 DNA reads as TGTGCCAGCAGTTACTCGGAGATCACTGAAGCTTTCTTT. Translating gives CASSYSEITEAFF.

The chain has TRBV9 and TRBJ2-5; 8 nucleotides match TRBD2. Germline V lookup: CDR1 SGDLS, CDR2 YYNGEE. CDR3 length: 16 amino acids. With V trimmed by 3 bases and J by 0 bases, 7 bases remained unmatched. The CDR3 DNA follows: TGTGCCAGCAGCGCTACCGGCGGGGGGCACCAAGAGACCCAGTACTTC. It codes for CASSATGGGHQETQYF. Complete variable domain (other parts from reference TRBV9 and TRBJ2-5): DSGVTQTPKHLITATGQRVTLRCSPRSGDLSVYWYQQSLDQGLQFLIQYYNGEERAKGNILERFSAQQFPDLHSELNLSSLELGDSALYFCASSATGGGHQETQYFGPGTRLLVL.

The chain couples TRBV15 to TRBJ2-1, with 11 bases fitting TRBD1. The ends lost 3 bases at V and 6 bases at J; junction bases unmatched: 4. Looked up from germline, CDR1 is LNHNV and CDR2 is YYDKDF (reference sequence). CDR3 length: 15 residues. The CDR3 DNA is TGTGCCACCAGCAGGATGGGGACAGGGGGCAATGAGCAGTTCTTC. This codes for CATSRMGTGGNEQFF.

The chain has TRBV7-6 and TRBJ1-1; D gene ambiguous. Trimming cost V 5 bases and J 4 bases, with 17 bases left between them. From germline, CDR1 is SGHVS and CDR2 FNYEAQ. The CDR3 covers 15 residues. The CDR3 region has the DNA TGTGCCAGCAGCGTTGTTGGGGTTTTAGGCACTGAAGCTTTCTTT. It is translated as CASSVVGVLGTEAFF.

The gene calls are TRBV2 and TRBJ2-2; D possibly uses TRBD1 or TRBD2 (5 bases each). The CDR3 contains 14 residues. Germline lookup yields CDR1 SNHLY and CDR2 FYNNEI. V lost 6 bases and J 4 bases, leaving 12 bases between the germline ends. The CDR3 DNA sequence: TGTGCCAGCAGCTTAGGGGACGTCACCGGGGAGCTGTTTTTT. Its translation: CASSLGDVTGELFF.

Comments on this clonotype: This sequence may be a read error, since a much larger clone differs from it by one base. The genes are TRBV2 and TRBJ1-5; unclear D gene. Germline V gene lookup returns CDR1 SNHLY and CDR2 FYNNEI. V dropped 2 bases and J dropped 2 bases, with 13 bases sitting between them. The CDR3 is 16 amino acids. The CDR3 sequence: CASSERNSLGNQPQHF. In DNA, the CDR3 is TGTGCCAGCAGTGAAAGGAACAGTTTAGGCAATCAGCCCCAGCATTTT. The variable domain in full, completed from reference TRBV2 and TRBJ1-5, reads EPEVTQTPSHQVTQMGQEVILRCVPISNHLYFYWYRQILGQKVEFLVSFYNNEISEKSEIFDDQFSVERPDGSNFTLKIRSTKLEDSAMYFCASSERNSLGNQPQHFGDGTRLSIL.

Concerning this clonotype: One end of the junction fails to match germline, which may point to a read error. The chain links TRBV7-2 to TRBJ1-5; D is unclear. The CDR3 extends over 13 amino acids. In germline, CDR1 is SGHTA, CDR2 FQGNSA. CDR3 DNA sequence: TGTCCCAGCAGCTTAGTGGAAAATCAGCCCCAGCATTTT. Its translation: CPSSLVENQPQHF.

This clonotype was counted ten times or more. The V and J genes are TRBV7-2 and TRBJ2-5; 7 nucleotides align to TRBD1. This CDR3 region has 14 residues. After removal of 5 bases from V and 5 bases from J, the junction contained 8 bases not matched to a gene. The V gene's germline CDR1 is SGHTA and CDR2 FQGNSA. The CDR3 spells CASSATDRVETQYF. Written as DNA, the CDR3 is TGTGCCAGCAGCGCCACCGACAGGGTGGAGACCCAGTACTTC.

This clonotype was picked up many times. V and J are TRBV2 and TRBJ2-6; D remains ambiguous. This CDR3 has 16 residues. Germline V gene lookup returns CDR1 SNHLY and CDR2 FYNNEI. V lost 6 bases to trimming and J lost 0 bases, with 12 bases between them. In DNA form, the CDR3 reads TGTGCCAGCAGGGTCAGAGGTACCTCTGGGGCCAACGTCCTGACTTTC. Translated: CASRVRGTSGANVLTF.

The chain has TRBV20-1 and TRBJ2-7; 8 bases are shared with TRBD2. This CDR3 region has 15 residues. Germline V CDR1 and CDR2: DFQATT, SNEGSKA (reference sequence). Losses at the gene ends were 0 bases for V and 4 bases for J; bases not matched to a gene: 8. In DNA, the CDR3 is TGCAGTGCTAGAGATCATGGCGGGGGGATATACGAGCAGTACTTC. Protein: CSARDHGGGIYEQYF.

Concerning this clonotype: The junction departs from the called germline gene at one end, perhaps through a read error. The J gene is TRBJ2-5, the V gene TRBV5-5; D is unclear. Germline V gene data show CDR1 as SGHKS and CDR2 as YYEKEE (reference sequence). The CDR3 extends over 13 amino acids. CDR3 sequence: CASSLVQQETQYF. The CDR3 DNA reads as TGCGCCAGCAGCTTGGTCCAGCAAGAGACCCAGTACTTC.

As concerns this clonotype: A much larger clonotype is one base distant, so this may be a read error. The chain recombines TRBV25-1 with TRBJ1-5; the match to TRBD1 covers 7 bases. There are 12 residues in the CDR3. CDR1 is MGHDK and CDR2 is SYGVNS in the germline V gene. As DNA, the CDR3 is TGTGCCACCAGTCAGGGGGATCAGCCCCAGCATTTT. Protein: CATSQGDQPQHF.

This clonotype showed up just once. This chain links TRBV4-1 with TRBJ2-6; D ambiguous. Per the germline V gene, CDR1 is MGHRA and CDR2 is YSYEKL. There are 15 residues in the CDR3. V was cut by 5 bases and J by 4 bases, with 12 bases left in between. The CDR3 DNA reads TGCGCCAGCAGCTACGGCCCGGGCGGGGCCAACGTCCTGACTTTC. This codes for CASSYGPGGANVLTF.